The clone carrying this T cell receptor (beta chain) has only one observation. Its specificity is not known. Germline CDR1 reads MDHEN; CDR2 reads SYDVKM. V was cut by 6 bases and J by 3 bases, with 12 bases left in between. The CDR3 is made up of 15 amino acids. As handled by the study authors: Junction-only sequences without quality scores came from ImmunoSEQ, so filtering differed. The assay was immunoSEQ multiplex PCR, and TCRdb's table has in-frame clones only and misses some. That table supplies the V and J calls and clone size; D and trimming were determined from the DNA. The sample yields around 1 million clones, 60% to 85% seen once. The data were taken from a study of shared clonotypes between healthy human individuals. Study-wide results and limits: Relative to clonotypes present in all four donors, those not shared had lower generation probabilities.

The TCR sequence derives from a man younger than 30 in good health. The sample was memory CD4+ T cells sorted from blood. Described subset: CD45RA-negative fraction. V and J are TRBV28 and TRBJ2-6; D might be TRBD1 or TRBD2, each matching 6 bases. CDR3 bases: TGTGCCAGCAGCCAAGGGGGACTTGGGGCCAACGTCCTGACTTTC. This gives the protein CASSQGGLGANVLTF.